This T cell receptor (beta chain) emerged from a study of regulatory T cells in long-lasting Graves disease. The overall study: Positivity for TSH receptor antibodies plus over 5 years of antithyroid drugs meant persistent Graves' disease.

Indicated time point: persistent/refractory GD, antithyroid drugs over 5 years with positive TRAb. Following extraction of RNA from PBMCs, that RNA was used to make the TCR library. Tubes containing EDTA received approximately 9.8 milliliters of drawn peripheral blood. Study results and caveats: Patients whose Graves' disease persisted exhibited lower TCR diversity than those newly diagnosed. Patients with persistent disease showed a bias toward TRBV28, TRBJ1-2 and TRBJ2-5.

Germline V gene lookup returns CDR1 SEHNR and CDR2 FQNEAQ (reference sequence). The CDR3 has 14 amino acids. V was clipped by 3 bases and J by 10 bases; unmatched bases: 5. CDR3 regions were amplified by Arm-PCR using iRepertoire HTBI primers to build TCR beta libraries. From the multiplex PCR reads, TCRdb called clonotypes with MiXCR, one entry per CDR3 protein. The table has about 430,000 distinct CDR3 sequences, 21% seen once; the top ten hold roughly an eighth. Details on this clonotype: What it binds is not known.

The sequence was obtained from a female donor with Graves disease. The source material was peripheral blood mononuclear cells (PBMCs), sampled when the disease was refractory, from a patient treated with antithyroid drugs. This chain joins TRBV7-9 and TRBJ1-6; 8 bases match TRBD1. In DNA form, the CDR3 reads TGTGCCAGCAGCTTCGGACAGGGCGAATCACCCCTCCACTTT. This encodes CASSFGQGESPLHF. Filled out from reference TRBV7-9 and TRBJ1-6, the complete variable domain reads DTGVSQNPRHKITKRGQNVTFRCDPISEHNRLYWYRQTLGQGPEFLTYFQNEAQLEKSRLLSDRFSAERPKGSFSTLEIQRTEQGDSAMYLCASSFGQGESPLHFGNGTRLTVT.